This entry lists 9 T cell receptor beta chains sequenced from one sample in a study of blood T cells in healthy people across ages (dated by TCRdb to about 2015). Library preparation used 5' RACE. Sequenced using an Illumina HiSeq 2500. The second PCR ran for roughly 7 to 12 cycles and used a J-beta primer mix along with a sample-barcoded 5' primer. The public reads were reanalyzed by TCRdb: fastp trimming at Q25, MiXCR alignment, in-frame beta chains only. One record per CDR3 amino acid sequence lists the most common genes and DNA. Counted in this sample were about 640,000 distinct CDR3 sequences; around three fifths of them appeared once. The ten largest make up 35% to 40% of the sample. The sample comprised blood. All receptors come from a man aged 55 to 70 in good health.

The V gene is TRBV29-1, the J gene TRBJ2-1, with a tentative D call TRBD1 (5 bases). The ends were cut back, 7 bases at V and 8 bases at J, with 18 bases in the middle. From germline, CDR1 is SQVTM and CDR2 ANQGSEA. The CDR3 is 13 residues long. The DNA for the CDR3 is TGCAGCGGACAGTTCGAGAGAATCGATGAGCAGTTCTTC. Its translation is CSGQFERIDEQFF.

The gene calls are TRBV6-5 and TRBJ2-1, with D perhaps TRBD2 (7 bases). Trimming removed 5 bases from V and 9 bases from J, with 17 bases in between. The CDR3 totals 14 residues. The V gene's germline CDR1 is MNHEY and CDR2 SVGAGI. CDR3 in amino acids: CASSARGAIPEQFF. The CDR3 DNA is TGTGCCAGCAGTGCCCGGGGGGCCATTCCTGAGCAGTTCTTC.

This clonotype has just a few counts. CDR3 DNA sequence: TGCGCCAGCAGCTTGGTCGGGGAGAATGAGCAGTTCTTC. Encoded protein: CASSLVGENEQFF. This chain uses TRBV5-1 with TRBJ2-1; tentatively, D is TRBD2 (5 bases). Germline CDR1 and CDR2: SGHRS and YFSETQ. V lost 0 bases to trimming and J lost 7 bases, with 8 bases between them. The CDR3 is 13 residues long.

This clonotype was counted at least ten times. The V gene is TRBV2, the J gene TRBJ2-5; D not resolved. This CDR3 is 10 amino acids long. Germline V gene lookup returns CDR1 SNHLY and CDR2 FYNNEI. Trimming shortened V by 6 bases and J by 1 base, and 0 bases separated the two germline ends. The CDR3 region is CASSQETQYF. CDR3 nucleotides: TGTGCCAGCAGCCAAGAGACCCAGTACTTC.

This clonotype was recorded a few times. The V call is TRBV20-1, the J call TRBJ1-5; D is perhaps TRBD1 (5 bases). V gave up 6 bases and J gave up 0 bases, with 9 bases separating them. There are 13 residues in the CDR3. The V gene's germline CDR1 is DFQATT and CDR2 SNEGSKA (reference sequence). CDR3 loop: CSASGSSNQPQHF. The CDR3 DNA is TGCAGTGCATCAGGGAGTAGCAATCAGCCCCAGCATTTT.

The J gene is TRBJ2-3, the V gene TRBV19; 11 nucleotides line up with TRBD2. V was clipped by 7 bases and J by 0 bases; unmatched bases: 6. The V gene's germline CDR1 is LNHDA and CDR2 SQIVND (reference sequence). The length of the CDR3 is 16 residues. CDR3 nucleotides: TGTGCCAGTACCCGGACTAGCGGGCCCAGCACAGATACGCAGTATTTT. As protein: CASTRTSGPSTDTQYF.

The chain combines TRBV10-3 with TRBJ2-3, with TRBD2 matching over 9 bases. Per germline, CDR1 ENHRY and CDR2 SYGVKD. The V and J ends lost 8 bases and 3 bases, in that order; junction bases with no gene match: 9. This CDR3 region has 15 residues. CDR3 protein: CAIGGGGAATDTQYF. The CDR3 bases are TGTGCCATCGGGGGCGGGGGGGCGGCGACAGATACGCAGTATTTT.

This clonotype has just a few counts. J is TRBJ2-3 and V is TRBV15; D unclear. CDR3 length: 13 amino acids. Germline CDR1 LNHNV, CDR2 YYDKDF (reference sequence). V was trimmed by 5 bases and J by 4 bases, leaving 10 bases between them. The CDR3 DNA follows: TGTGCCACCAGCTCATCGGTGGCAGATACGCAGTATTTT. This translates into CATSSSVADTQYF.

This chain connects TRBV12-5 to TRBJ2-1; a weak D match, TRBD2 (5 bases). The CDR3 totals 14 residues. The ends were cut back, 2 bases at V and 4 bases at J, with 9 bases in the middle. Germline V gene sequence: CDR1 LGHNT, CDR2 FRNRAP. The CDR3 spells CASGLLGLYNEQFF. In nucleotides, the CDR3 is TGTGCTAGTGGTTTGCTAGGACTTTACAATGAGCAGTTCTTC.